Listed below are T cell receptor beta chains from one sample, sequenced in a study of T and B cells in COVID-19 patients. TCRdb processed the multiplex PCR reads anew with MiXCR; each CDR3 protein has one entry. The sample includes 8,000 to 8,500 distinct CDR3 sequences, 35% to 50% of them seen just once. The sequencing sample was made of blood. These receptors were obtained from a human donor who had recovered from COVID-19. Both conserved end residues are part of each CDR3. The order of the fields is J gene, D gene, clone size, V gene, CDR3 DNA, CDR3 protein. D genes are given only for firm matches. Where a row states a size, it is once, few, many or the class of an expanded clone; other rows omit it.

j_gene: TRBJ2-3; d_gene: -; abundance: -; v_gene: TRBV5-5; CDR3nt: TGTGCCAGCAGCTTGGACGGGGTCCGCACAGATACGCAGTATTTT; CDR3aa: CASSLDGVRTDTQYF
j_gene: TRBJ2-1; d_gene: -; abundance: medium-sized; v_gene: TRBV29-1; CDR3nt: TGCAGCGTGGCAGGTGGGGTCAATGAGCAGTTCTTC; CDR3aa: CSVAGGVNEQFF
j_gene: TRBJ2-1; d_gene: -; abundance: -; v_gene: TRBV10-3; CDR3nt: TGTGCCTCCTCCGGGCCCTACAATGAGCAGTTCTTC; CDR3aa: CASSGPYNEQFF
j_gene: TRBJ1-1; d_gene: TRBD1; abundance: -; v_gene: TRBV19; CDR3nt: TGTGCCAGTAGTCAGGGGGTACGCGGTGAAGCTTTCTTT; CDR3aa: CASSQGVRGEAFF
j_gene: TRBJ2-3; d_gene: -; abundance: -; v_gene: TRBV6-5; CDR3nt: TGTGCCAGCAGTCCCAGTCCAGATACGCAGTATTTT; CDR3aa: CASSPSPDTQYF
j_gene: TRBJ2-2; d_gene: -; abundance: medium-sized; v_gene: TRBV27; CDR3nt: TGTGCCAGCAGGGCGGCAGGGGTAGTACCCGGGGAGCTGTTTTTT; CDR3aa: CASRAAGVVPGELFF
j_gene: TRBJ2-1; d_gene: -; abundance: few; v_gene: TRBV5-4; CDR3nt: TGTGCCAGCAGCCCTGCGGGGACAGAACACCTAGGTGAGCAGTTCTTC; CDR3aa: CASSPAGTEHLGEQFF
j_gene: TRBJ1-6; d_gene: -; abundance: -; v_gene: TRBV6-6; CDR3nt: TGTGCCAGCAGTTACTCCCAGGGTACGGCTTCACCCCTCCACTTT; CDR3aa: CASSYSQGTASPLHF
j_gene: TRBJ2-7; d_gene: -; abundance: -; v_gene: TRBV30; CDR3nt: TGTGCCTGGGCTGGGGGGTACGAGCAGTACTTC; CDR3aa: CAWAGGYEQYF
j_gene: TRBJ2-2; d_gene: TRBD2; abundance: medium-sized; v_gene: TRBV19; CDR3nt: TGTGCCAGTAGTATAGTCGGGAGGGGAGCCGGGGAGCTGTTTTTT; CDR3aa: CASSIVGRGAGELFF
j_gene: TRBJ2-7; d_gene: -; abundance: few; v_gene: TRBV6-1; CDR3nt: TGTGCCAGCAGTGAAGGGGGGCCCACCTACGAGCAGTACTTC; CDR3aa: CASSEGGPTYEQYF
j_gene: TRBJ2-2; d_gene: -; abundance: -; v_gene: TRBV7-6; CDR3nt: TGTGCCAGCAGCTTAGGACACACCGGGGAGCTGTTTTTT; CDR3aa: CASSLGHTGELFF
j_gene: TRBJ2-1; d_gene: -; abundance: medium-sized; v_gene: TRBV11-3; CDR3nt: TGTGCCAGCAGCTCGACGGTCAATAATGAGCAGTTCTTC; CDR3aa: CASSSTVNNEQFF
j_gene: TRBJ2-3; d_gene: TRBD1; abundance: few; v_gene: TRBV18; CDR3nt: TGTGCCAGCTCCCCACCGGGACAGGGCCCAGATACGCAGTATTTT; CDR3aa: CASSPPGQGPDTQYF
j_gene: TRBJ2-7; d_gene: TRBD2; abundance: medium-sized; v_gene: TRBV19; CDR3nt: TGTGCCAGTACTACCCACGCGGGGGGCCTAAGGGACGAGCAGTACTTC; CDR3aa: CASTTHAGGLRDEQYF
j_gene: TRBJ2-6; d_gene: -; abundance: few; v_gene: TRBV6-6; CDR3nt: TGTGCCGTTGAATCGTACAGGGCCTCTGGGGCCAACGTCCTGACTTTC; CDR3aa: CAVESYRASGANVLTF
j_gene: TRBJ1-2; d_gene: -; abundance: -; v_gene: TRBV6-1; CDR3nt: TGTGCCACCCGTAACGCGGGGAGAACCGTTAACTATGGCTACACCTTC; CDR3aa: CATRNAGRTVNYGYTF
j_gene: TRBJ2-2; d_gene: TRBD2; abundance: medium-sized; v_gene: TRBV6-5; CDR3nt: TGTGCCAGCAGTTACCTCATGATAGCGGGGATGAACACCGGGGAGCTGTTTTTT; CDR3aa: CASSYLMIAGMNTGELFF
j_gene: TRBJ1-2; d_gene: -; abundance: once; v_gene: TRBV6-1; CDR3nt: TGTGCCAGCAGTGAAGTCGTATCGAGAAGAGGGGATGGTGGCTACACCTTC; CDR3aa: CASSEVVSRRGDGGYTF
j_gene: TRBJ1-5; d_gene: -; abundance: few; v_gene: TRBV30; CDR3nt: TGTGCCTGGGGACACCGAATAAGCAATCAGCCCCAGCATTTT; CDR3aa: CAWGHRISNQPQHF
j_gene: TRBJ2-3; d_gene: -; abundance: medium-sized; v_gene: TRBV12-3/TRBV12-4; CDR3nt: TGTGCCAGCAGCCTCTACGGAACAGATACGCAGTATTTT; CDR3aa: CASSLYGTDTQYF
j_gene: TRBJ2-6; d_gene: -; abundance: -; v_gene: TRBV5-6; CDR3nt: TGTGCCAGCAGCTTGCGCCGCTCTGGGGCCAACGTCCTGACTTTC; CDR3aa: CASSLRRSGANVLTF
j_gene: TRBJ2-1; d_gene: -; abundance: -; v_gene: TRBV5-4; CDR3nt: TGTGCCAGCAGCCCCCCCAAGGGGGGTTCCTACAATGAGCAGTTCTTC; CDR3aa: CASSPPKGGSYNEQFF
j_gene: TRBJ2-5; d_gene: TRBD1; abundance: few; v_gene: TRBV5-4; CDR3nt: TGTGCCAGCAGCTTGACAGGGGATACCCAAGAGACCCAGTACTTC; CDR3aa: CASSLTGDTQETQYF
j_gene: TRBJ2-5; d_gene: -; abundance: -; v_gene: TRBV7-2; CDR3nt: TGTGCCAGCAGCCCACAGGTGTCCAGGGGGGGCTCCGAGACCCAGTACTTC; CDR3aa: CASSPQVSRGGSETQYF
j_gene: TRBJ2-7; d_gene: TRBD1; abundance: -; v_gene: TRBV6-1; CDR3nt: TGTGCCAGCAGTGAAGCGGTGGACAGGGCTTTTGGCGAGCAGTACTTC; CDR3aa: CASSEAVDRAFGEQYF
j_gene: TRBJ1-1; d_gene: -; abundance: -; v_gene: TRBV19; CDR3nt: TGTGCCAGTAGTATAGGAGGGATGATGAACACTGAAGCTTTCTTT; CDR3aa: CASSIGGMMNTEAFF
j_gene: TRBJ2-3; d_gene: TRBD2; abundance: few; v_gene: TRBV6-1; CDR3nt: TGTGCCAGCCTAGCGGGGTTCACAGATACGCAGTATTTT; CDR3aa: CASLAGFTDTQYF
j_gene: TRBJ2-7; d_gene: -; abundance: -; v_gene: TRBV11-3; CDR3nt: TGTGCCAGCGGACCCGGCGCAGGAACCTACGAGCAGTACTTC; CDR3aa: CASGPGAGTYEQYF
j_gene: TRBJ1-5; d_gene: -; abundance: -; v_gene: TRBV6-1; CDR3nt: TGTGCCAGCAGTAGCCGCGGGGCTACGAATCAGCCCCAGCATTTT; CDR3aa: CASSSRGATNQPQHF
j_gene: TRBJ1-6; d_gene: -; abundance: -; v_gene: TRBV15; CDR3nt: TGTGCCACCGGGCAACTGCGGGAGGCCTATAATTCACCCCTCCACTTT; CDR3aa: CATGQLREAYNSPLHF
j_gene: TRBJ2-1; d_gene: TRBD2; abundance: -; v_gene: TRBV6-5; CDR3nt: TGTGCCAGCAGTTCCAGGACTAGACGTGAGCAGTTCTTC; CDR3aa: CASSSRTRREQFF
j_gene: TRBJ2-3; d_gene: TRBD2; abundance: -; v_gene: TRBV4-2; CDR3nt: TGTGCCAGCAGCCAAGACGCTAGCGGGGGGACAGATACGCAGTATTTT; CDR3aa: CASSQDASGGTDTQYF
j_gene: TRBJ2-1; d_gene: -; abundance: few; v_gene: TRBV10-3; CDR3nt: TGTGCCATCAGTGATCGACAGGACAATGAGCAGTTCTTC; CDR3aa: CAISDRQDNEQFF
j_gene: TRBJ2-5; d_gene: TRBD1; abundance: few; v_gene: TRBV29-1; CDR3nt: TGCAGCGCTAAACCGGGACAGCTAGAGACCCAGTACTTC; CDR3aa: CSAKPGQLETQYF
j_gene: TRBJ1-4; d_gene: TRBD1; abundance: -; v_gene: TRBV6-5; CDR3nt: TGTGCCAGCAGTTACAACCCCAGGGGGAACGAAAAACTGTTTTTT; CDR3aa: CASSYNPRGNEKLFF
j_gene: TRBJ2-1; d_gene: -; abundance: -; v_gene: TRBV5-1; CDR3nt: TGCGCCAGCAGCTTGGCCGGGGGACGGGGCAATGAGCAGTTCTTC; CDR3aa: CASSLAGGRGNEQFF
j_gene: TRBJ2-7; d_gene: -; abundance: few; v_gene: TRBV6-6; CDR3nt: TGTGCCAGCAGCCCGCTCTACGAGCAGTACTTC; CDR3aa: CASSPLYEQYF
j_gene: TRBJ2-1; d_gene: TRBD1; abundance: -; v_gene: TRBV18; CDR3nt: TGTGCCAGCTCACCACCGGGACAGGGGCTATGGGAGCAGTTCTTC; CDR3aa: CASSPPGQGLWEQFF
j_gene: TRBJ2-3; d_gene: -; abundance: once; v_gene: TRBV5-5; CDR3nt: TGTGCCAGCAGCTTGTTGAGTCTAGGAGGGGACCGCACAGATACGCAGTATTTT; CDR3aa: CASSLLSLGGDRTDTQYF
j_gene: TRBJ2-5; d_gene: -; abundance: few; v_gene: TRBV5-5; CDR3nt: TGTGCCAGCAGCTTTCGAGGGGGGGACGAGACCCAGTACTTC; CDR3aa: CASSFRGGDETQYF